Sequencing of this TCR beta chain was carried out in a study of cytomegalovirus exposure and HLA in healthy donors. About this clone itself: Its antigen is as yet unknown.

Study observations and caveats: The investigators catalogued 150 to 200 TCR beta chains as cytomegalovirus-associated.

The V end lost 4 bases, the J end lost 4 bases, and 16 bases lay between the germline ends. The CDR3 covers 15 residues. Germline loops: CDR1 MNHEY, CDR2 SVGAGI. Profiled with immunoSEQ multiplex PCR; TCRdb holds only in-frame clones, not every one. The sample lists about 160,000 clones; about 96% were seen once. The specimen sequenced was PBMCs. The J gene is TRBJ2-5, the V gene TRBV6-5, with a possible D match to TRBD2 (6 bases). The source is a woman under 30 in good health and CMV-seronegative. The CDR3, as DNA: TGTGCCAGCAGTTGGACCCAGGGAGGTGGAGAGACCCAGTACTTC. It codes for CASSWTQGGGETQYF.